These T cell receptor beta chains were read from a single sample in a study of blood T cell repertoires in COVID-19. Generated by immunoSEQ multiplex PCR, the TCRdb table keeps only in-frame clones and is missing some. The repertoire has fewer than 200,000 clones, around four fifths of them found once; the top ten carry 3.5% to 5%. Material: PBMCs or T cells enriched from blood (not recorded which). The receptors here all came from a woman in her 50s who had recovered from COVID-19. CDR3s include the opening cysteine and the closing phenylalanine or tryptophan. A D gene is named only where the DNA matches it firmly. The size of a clone is reported for some rows only, either as once, few or many, or as a class for expanded clones.

TRBJ1-4 NA 15 NA TRBV19 TGTGCCAGTAGTAGGGGAGACACTAATAATGAAAAACTGTTTTTT CASSRGDTNNEKLFF
TRBJ1-4 NA 14 NA TRBV4-1 TGCGCCAGCAGCCTCAGTGCATTTAATGAAAAACTGTTTTTT CASSLSAFNEKLFF
TRBJ2-2 once 16 NA TRBV19 TGTGCCAGTAGTATAGTATGGGTAGCGGAGACCGGGGAGCTGTTTTTT CASSIVWVAETGELFF
TRBJ2-3 NA 11 NA TRBV28 TGTGCCAGCAGATCCAGGGATACGCAGTATTTT CASRSRDTQYF
TRBJ1-3 NA 14 TRBD1 TRBV3-1/TRBV3-2 TGTGCCAGCAGCCCCTTACAGGGGGCCGACACCATATATTTT CASSPLQGADTIYF
TRBJ1-2 NA 12 NA TRBV29-1 TGCAGCGTTGAAGTTGGGACAAGAGGCTACACCTTC CSVEVGTRGYTF
TRBJ1-3 NA 19 TRBD1 TRBV6-1 TGTGCCAGCAGTGAAGCTTGGGACAGGGGGATATTTTCGGGAAACACCATATATTTT CASSEAWDRGIFSGNTIYF
TRBJ1-2 few 14 TRBD1 TRBV28 TGTGCCAGCAGTTTCGGAGACAGGGGATATGGCTACACCTTC CASSFGDRGYGYTF
TRBJ1-6 NA 13 TRBD1 TRBV30 TGTGCCTGGAGTGTACAGGGGAATTCACCCCTCCACTTT CAWSVQGNSPLHF
TRBJ1-4 NA 13 NA TRBV5-1 TGCGCCAGCAGCTTGTCGGTCTATGAAAAACTGTTTTTT CASSLSVYEKLFF
TRBJ2-2 NA 14 NA TRBV19 TGTGCCAGTACCCTTGGCCTTAACACCGGGGAGCTGTTTTTT CASTLGLNTGELFF
TRBJ1-1 once 13 TRBD1 TRBV7-2 TGTGCCAGCAGGTCGGGACAGGTCACTGAAGCTTTCTTT CASRSGQVTEAFF
TRBJ1-1 NA 14 TRBD1 TRBV14 TGTGCCAGCAGGAGAACAGGGGGAGGTACTGAAGCTTTCTTT CASRRTGGGTEAFF
TRBJ2-3 NA 15 TRBD2 TRBV9 TGTGCCAGCAGCGTAAGGCGGGGGGGGACAGATACGCAGTATTTT CASSVRRGGTDTQYF
TRBJ2-3 once 15 NA TRBV13 TGTGCCAGCAGCTTAGGAGAGGGACACACAGATACGCAGTATTTT CASSLGEGHTDTQYF
TRBJ1-1 NA 12 NA TRBV12-3/TRBV12-4 TGTGCCAGCAGTGTCACCGGGGCTGAAGCTTTCTTT CASSVTGAEAFF
TRBJ1-4 NA 16 TRBD1 TRBV2 TGTGCCAGCAGTGAAAGAGGGACAGGGGATCGGGAAAAACTGTTTTTT CASSERGTGDREKLFF
TRBJ1-2 NA 12 TRBD1 TRBV29-1 TGCAGCGACTATGAGGGGGCGCAGGGCTACACCTTC CSDYEGAQGYTF
TRBJ1-5 NA 14 TRBD1 TRBV7-9 TGTGCCAGCAGCAGGACAGGGGGCAATCAGCCCCAGCATTTT CASSRTGGNQPQHF
TRBJ1-2 few 13 NA TRBV28 TGTGCCAGCAGTTTAGGGGCTCTCTATGGCTACACCTTC CASSLGALYGYTF
TRBJ1-1 NA 13 NA TRBV28 TGTGCCAGCTCAGAGACAACGAACACTGAAGCTTTCTTT CASSETTNTEAFF
TRBJ2-1 NA 13 NA TRBV21-1 TGTGCCAGCAGCGGGAGGGCCTACAATGAGCAGTTCTTC CASSGRAYNEQFF
TRBJ2-5 NA 13 NA TRBV7-2 TGTGCCAGCAGTTCAAAGGGGATGGAGACCCAGTACTTC CASSSKGMETQYF
TRBJ1-5 few 15 TRBD1 TRBV2 TGTGCCAGCAGGGGAGGACAGGGGGCAGGTCAGCCCCAGCATTTT CASRGGQGAGQPQHF